The present entry profiles one T cell receptor beta chain with its context. Its target is not known. The data belong to a study of cytomegalovirus exposure and HLA in healthy donors. The study's findings and limits: Per a later analysis, 15,000 to 20,000 TCR beta sequences showed association with HLA alleles at 0.05 false discovery rate.

PCR used 60 Vbeta primers and 13 Jbeta primers. The assay was immunoSEQ multiplex PCR, and TCRdb's table has in-frame clones only and misses some. This sample yields 160,000 or so clones, of which over 80% are seen a single time; roughly 1.4% belongs to the top ten. With 10 bases removed from V and 7 bases from J, the gap between germline ends came to 19 bases. The CDR3 is 13 amino acids. Germline V gene data show CDR1 as MNHNS and CDR2 as SASEGT. The chain has TRBV6-1 and TRBJ1-2; D might be TRBD1 (6 bases). The sequencing input was PBMCs. The clonotype was recovered from a woman aged 18-29 years in good health and CMV-seronegative. The CDR3 nucleotides are TGTGCCAAGAGGAGCGGGGGCCGGTTTGGCTACACCTTC. Its protein product is CAKRSGGRFGYTF.